This TCR beta chain was sequenced in a study of shared clonotypes between healthy human individuals (dated by TCRdb to the early 2020s). The study in broad terms: The cohort included three men and two women between 18 and 49 years of age. Different laboratories and diverse techniques were used to prepare libraries and sequence TCR repertoires, to increase sequencing depth and limit assay-specific biases. To estimate repertoire size and how much clonotypes are shared between individuals, the study performed deep sequencing of blood TCR repertoires from roughly five healthy adults. For each donor, three plates each were used for CD4 naive and CD4 memory, two plates were used for CD8 naive, and one plate was used for CD8 memory. Between about 0.9 and 9 billion PBMCs per donor were obtained by leukapheresis. Study-level results and caveats: When a handful of donors were compared, the shared fraction of clonotypes was about 5.5% for naive CD4, less than 4% for naive CD8, 2% to 2.5% for memory CD4, and 0.35% to 0.4% for memory CD8. Compared with non-shared clonotypes, clonotypes shared by all four sorted-subset donors had higher generation probabilities. Because the study included only a small number of donors, the genetic and exposure-history diversity represented was limited. Pairwise subsampling led to the expectation that sequencing depth would affect the degree of clonotype sharing among donors. Estimated clonotype richness was generally larger for naive than for memory subsets. Only blood was sampled, and tissue TCR repertoires likely differ from those in blood. Even with the large sequencing depth, rarefaction of the sorted-subset datasets indicated that sequencing was incomplete.

Trimming removed 3 bases from V and 6 bases from J, leaving 6 bases between the germline ends. Spanning cysteine to phenylalanine, the CDR3 consists of 11 amino acids. Only the CDR3 DNA is retained, 33 bases long and in frame from the first base. CDR1 and CDR2 are drawn from the germline V gene (reference sequence): DFQATT, SNEGSKA. Healthy HIV-negative adults with no recently reported acute infections or vaccinations were included as donors. Every donor was a Caucasian adult residing in Nashville, Tennessee, USA. CD4+ T cells were enriched through magnetic negative selection, after which naive cells were positively selected on CD45RA and the remaining negative fraction served as the memory subset. Blood was obtained by leukapheresis, after which PBMCs were separated by Ficoll-Histopaque density gradient centrifugation and cryopreserved in liquid nitrogen vapor phase. Purity and quantity of every magnetically sorted T cell population were checked by analytical flow cytometry. Genomic DNA was isolated from each sorted fraction and quantified by UV absorbance on a Nanodrop 2000c.

There are a few counts of this clone. Its target antigen remains unknown. The record has no base qualities; no much larger clone is one base away. In the same sample, other DNA sequences code for this CDR3. Using the deep immunoSEQ assay, multiplex PCR amplified TCR CDR3 regions from genomic DNA. For each cell subset, the extracted genomic DNA was distributed evenly across all wells of several immunoSEQ 96-well plates, and each plate served as one replicate. For sorted subsets, about 200 ng genomic DNA, equal to about 30,000 T cell genomes, was loaded into each replicate PCR. Purified libraries were quantified with a Qubit 3.0 fluorometer, sized on a Bioanalyzer 2100, and re-quantified with the KAPA Library Quantification kit. A separate single-read 150-cycle Illumina NextSeq 550 flow cell was used to sequence each immunoSEQ 96-well plate. As for the authors' bioinformatics: The immunoSEQ output contained only junctional sequences without quality scores, so filtering could not match that applied to full-length reads. To assign V/J genes and CDR3, sequences were annotated using PyIR, a Python wrapper for IgBLAST v1.9, with IMGT germline references. Reads were removed for weak V/J assignments (E-value above 1e-6), missing CDR3, stop codons, out-of-frame junctions, or ambiguous translated residues. V3J clonotypes were defined as sequences sharing an identical inferred V gene, J gene, and CDR3 amino acid sequence. Percentage overlap between repertoires was calculated by dividing the number of shared unique clonotypes by the size of the smaller repertoire. Three approaches were used to assess repertoire richness: RTK rarefaction, the Chao1 estimator, and Recon v2.1 estimates of unobserved clonotypes. For all TCRbeta clonotypes obtained by the gDNA method from four donors, generation probabilities were computed with OLGA. TCRdb mirrors the immuneACCESS table, restricted to in-frame sequences. Some clones are absent from its copies; in checked studies, under half trace to an unresolved V gene, and the reason for the others is unknown. V, J and clone size reflect that table, while D and trimming were determined from the DNA. For this sample there are roughly 1.5 million clones; under 99% appear just once. About 0.42% of the sample belongs to the ten largest clones.

The sample consisted of naive CD4+ T cells sorted from blood. The sample's cell subset or site label, in plain terms: CD45RA+ positively selected. The receptor's source is a man aged 25 to 40 in good health. The sequence joins TRBV20-1 to TRBJ2-1; the D gene remains uncertain. The CDR3 loop reads CSARTVNEQFF. The DNA is as follows: TGCAGTGCTAGGACTGTCAATGAGCAGTTCTTC.